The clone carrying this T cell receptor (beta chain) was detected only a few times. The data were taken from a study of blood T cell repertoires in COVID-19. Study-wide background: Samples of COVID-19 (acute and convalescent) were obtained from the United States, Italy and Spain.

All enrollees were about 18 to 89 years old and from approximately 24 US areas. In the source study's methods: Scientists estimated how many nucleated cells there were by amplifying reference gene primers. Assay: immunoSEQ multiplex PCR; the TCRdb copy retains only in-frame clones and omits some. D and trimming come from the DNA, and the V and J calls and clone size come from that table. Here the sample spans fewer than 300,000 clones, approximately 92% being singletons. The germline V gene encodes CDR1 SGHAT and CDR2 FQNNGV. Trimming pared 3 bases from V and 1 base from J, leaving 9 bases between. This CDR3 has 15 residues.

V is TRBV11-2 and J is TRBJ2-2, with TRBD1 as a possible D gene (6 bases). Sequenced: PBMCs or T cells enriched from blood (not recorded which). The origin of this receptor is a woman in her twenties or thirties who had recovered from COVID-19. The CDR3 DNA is TGTGCCAGCAGCTTCGAACAGGGGAACACCGGGGAGCTGTTTTTT. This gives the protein CASSFEQGNTGELFF.